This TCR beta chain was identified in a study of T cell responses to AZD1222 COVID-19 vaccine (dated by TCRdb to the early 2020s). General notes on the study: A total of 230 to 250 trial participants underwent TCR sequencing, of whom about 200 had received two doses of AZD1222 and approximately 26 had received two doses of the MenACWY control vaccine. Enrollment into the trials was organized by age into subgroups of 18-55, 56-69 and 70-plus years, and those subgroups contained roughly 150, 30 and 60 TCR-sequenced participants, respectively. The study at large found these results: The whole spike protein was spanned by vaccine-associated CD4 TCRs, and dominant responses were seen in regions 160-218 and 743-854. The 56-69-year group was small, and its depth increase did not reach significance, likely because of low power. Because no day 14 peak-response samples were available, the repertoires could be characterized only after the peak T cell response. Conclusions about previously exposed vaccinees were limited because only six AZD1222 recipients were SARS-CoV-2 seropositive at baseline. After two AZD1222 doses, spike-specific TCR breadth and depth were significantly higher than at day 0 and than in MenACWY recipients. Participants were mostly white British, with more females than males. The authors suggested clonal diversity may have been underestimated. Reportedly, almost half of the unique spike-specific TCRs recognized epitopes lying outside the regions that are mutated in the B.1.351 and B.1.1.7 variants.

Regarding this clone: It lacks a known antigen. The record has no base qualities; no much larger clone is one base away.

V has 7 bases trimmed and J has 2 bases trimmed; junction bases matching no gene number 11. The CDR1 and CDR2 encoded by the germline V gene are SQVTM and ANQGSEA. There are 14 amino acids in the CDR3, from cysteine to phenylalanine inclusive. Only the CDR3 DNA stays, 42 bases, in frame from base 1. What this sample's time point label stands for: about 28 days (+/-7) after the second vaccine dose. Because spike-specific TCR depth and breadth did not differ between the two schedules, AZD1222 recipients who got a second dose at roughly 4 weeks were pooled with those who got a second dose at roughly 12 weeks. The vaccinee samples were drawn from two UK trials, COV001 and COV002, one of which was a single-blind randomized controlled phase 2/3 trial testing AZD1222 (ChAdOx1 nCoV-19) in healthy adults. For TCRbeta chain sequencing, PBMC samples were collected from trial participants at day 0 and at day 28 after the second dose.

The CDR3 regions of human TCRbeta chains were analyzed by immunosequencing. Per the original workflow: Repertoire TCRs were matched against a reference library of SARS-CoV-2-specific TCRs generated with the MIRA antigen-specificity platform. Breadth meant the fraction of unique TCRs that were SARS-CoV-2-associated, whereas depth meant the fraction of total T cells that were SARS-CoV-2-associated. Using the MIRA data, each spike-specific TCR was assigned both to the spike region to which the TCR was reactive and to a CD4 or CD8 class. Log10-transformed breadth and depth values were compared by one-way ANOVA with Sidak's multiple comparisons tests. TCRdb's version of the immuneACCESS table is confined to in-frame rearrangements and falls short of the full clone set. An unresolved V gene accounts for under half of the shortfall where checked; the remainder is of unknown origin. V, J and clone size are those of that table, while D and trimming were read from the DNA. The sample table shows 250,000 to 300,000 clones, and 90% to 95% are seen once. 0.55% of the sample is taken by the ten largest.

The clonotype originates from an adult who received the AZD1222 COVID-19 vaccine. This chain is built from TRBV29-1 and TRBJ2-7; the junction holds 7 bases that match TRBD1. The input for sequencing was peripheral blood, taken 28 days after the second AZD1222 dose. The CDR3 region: CSAERGQYPYEQYF. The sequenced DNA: TGCAGCGCCGAAAGGGGACAGTACCCCTACGAGCAGTACTTC.